The rows below give T cell receptor beta chains drawn from one sample of a study of OX40 agonist ivuxolimab in advanced cancers. This table comes from immunoSEQ multiplex PCR, and its TCRdb copy is limited to in-frame clones, with some not included. The sample shows some 80,000 clones, approximately 80% of them seen only once. The source was CD4+ or CD8+ T cells sorted from blood, collected in a trial of the OX40 agonist ivuxolimab. These receptors all stem from an adult with an advanced solid tumor such as melanoma, head and neck, liver or kidney cancer. The CDR3 runs from the conserved cysteine through the conserved F or W.

j_gene | v_gene | CDR3aa
TRBJ1-2 | TRBV7-2 | CASSLVVNYGYTF
TRBJ1-5 | TRBV19 | CASSIRSGNYNQPQHF
TRBJ2-3 | TRBV5-1 | CASRRQGPGRADTQYF
TRBJ2-3 | TRBV5-1 | CASSLRYGGPSSTDTQYF
TRBJ2-6 | TRBV18 | CASSKESPGTGANVLTF
TRBJ2-7 | TRBV30 | CAWSKGTYEQYF
TRBJ1-2 | TRBV27 | CARRRNYGYTF
TRBJ2-4 | TRBV9 | CASSEGETIQYF
TRBJ2-7 | TRBV6-5 | CASSYSTSGRGYEQYF
TRBJ1-2 | TRBV27 | CASRDRGYLDYGYTF
TRBJ2-1 | TRBV7-3 | CASSLSLLGEQFF
TRBJ1-2 | TRBV18 | CASSGDRTYGYTF
TRBJ1-6 | TRBV7-9 | CASSSPGGYNSPLHF
TRBJ2-1 | TRBV28 | CASAPPSGGKSNEQFF
TRBJ1-6 | TRBV30 | CAWGGEAGSYNSPLHF
TRBJ2-7 | TRBV5-6 | CASNSWGVGAYEQYF
TRBJ2-7 | TRBV28 | CASSLQGPHEQYF
TRBJ1-4 | TRBV5-1 | CASSPGTGDEKLFF
TRBJ2-1 | TRBV6-4 | CASRLLAGAPEQFF
TRBJ2-2 | TRBV6-4 | CASSKELTGELFF
TRBJ1-3 | TRBV2 | CASSETGGNTIYF
TRBJ1-1 | TRBV5-1 | CASSLATGQGGTEAFF
TRBJ1-5 | TRBV5-8 | CASSLGRVRGQGSNQPQHF
TRBJ2-1 | TRBV29-1 | CSGGSGTGSLLEQFF
TRBJ1-5 | TRBV10-1 | CASSDGGQPQHF
TRBJ2-3 | TRBV4-1 | CASSFIAGQRNTDTQYF
TRBJ1-2 | TRBV27 | CASSLEGQGEGYTF
TRBJ2-7 | TRBV28 | CASSFWGAEEQYF
TRBJ1-6 | TRBV2 | CASSRTGNTDNSPLHF
TRBJ2-1 | TRBV28 | CASSLYLGLAGLNEQFF
TRBJ1-1 | TRBV6-6 | CASSEGGSTEAFF
TRBJ1-3 | TRBV7-2 | CASSLDSRSGNTIYF
TRBJ2-3 | TRBV5-1 | CASRWGGGADTQYF
TRBJ1-1 | TRBV16 | CASSQQQVNTEAFF
TRBJ1-2 | TRBV27 | CASSSTGGYGYTF